This T cell receptor (beta chain) is from a study of a mutant IDH1 vaccine in newly diagnosed glioma. Study details: Eight vaccine injections were given to patients in weeks 1, 3, 5, 7, 11, 15, 19 and 23.

In the case of this clone: Its antigen is unidentified.

Notes on the study in general: Alterations occurring in top peripheral T cell clonotypes seemed unrelated to pseudoprogression.

There are 17 residues in the CDR3. From germline, CDR1 is SGHTA and CDR2 FQGNSA. The J segment lost 3 bases and the V segment lost 1 base, leaving 6 bases of the junction unmatched. Data came from immunoSEQ multiplex PCR; TCRdb stores just in-frame clones and leaves some out. Seen here are under 70,000 clones, about 80% observed once, and the top ten hold about 14%. Time point indicated: week 23, last vaccination. The content of each vaccine dose was 300 ug of mutant IDH1 20-mer peptide, and topical imiquimod accompanied it. The source material was PBMCs, sampled from a glioma patient whose treatment included an IDH1 peptide vaccine. The V gene is TRBV7-2, the J gene TRBJ2-5; 12 bases are shared with TRBD2. The TCR originated in a man aged 18 to 29 with glioma. CDR3 bases: TGTGCCAGCAGCTTAGGTCCTAGCGGGGGGGCTGAAGAGACCCAGTACTTC. Its translation is CASSLGPSGGAEETQYF.